This T cell receptor beta chain was identified during a study of low-dose radiotherapy and immunotherapy resistance in tumors. This clonotype was detected many times. As to time point: before trial treatment. TRAV and TRBV primers primed cDNA for both TCRalpha and TCRbeta. A constant-region primer paired with the V-primer adapter amplified TCRs over roughly 18 PCR cycles. TCRdb reprocessed the reads via MiXCR and lists one record per CDR3 protein. The top ten hold approximately 12% of the sample, which has tens of thousands of distinct CDR3 sequences, around 30% seen once. Germline CDR1 and CDR2: MDHEN and SYDVKM. This CDR3 has 15 residues. The V and J ends lost 6 bases and 0 bases respectively, with 15 bases between them.

The chain carries TRBV28 and TRBJ2-7; tentatively, D is TRBD2 (5 bases). This receptor was obtained from a female donor with ovarian cancer. This specimen consisted of PBMCs, obtained before treatment. CDR3 sequence: CASSPPGLLSYEQYF. The CDR3 coding sequence is TGTGCCAGCAGCCCTCCCGGACTGCTCTCCTACGAGCAGTACTTC.